One sample yielded the 16 T cell receptor beta chains listed below, sequenced in a study of Graves' ophthalmopathy and Graves' hyperthyroidism. RNA transcripts served as template for amplifying TCR beta CDR3 sequences. Amplification began with first-round RT-PCR using HTBI primers, then second-round multiplex PCR was performed. Using its own MiXCR run on the multiplex PCR reads, TCRdb lists one record per CDR3 protein. Of 600,000 to 700,000 distinct CDR3 sequences listed, just over 40% are singletons. Sequenced: peripheral blood. The receptor source for this set is an adult man with Graves' ophthalmopathy.

V gene TRBV10-3 combines with J gene TRBJ2-7; weak D call: TRBD2 (6 bases). Trimming pared 10 bases from V and 2 bases from J, leaving 9 bases between. The CDR3 has 11 residues. Germline values: CDR1 ENHRY, CDR2 SYGVKD. The CDR3 is CASGAAYEQYF. In DNA form, the CDR3 reads TGTGCCAGCGGGGCGGCCTACGAGCAGTACTTC.

The chain couples TRBV3-1 to TRBJ1-1; the match to TRBD1 covers 7 bases. The V gene's germline CDR1 is LGHDT and CDR2 YNNKEL (reference sequence). Unmatched junction bases numbered 11, after V lost 3 bases and J lost 4 bases. This CDR3 spans 16 amino acids. CDR3 residues: CASSHDRVGWGTEAFF. Written as DNA, the CDR3 is TGTGCCAGCAGCCACGACAGGGTAGGCTGGGGCACTGAAGCTTTCTTT.

The gene calls are TRBV11-3 and TRBJ2-2; 7 nucleotides agree with TRBD1. This CDR3 contains 16 residues. Germline V gene lookup returns CDR1 SGHNT and CDR2 YENEEA. V trimming: 7 bases; J trimming: 6 bases; junction bases outside the gene matches: 14. DNA for the CDR3: TGTGCCAGCATCAAGGGTACAGGGGCATTTTCCGGGGAGCTGTTTTTT. This translates into CASIKGTGAFSGELFF.

This clonotype was recorded at least ten times. V is TRBV25-1 and J is TRBJ1-4, with 9 bases aligning to TRBD1. Unmatched junction bases numbered 5, after V lost 2 bases and J lost 1 base. Germline CDR1 and CDR2: MGHDK and SYGVNS. The CDR3 consists of 17 residues. The CDR3 protein is CASSERGTGITNEKLFF. The CDR3 DNA is TGTGCCAGCAGTGAAAGGGGGACAGGGATAACTAATGAAAAACTGTTTTTT.

In nucleotides, the CDR3 is TGCAGTGCCTTTAGTGGGACATTGAACACTGAAGCTTTCTTT. This gives the protein CSAFSGTLNTEAFF. The chain recombines TRBV20-1 with TRBJ1-1, with a possible D match to TRBD1 (6 bases). Germline lookup yields CDR1 DFQATT and CDR2 SNEGSKA (reference sequence). The CDR3 length is 14 residues. Trimming stripped 6 bases from V and 0 bases from J, with 14 bases between.

The CDR3 sequence: CASHSKTGMGDEQFF. CDR3 sequence (DNA): TGTGCCAGCCACTCTAAGACAGGGATGGGCGATGAGCAGTTCTTC. The genes are TRBV10-3 and TRBJ2-1; TRBD1 matches at 7 bases. The CDR3 is made up of 15 amino acids. Germline CDR1 ENHRY, CDR2 SYGVKD. Trimming at V came to 10 bases and at J to 8 bases, leaving 17 bases not matched to a gene.

This clonotype was observed at least ten times. The chain couples TRBV5-4 to TRBJ1-2; 7 positions match TRBD1. The CDR3 covers 11 residues. Losses at the gene ends were 6 bases for V and 4 bases for J; bases not matched to a gene: 0. Germline CDR1 and CDR2: SGHNT and YYREEE (reference sequence). The CDR3 sequence is CASTGGYGYTF. In DNA, the CDR3 is TGTGCCAGCACAGGGGGCTATGGCTACACCTTC.

The rearrangement uses TRBV7-7 and TRBJ2-7, with 12 bases fitting TRBD2. Germline values: CDR1 SSHAT, CDR2 FNYEAQ (reference sequence). After removal of 6 bases from V and 4 bases from J, the junction contained 7 bases not matched to a gene. The CDR3 sequence is 15 residues long. The CDR3 region is CASSLFLAGGYEQYF. The CDR3 nucleotides read TGTGCCAGCAGTTTATTCCTAGCGGGAGGGTACGAGCAGTACTTC.

This clonotype has a count of ten or more. This rearrangement joins TRBV7-9 to TRBJ2-7; 9 positions match TRBD2. Germline values: CDR1 SEHNR, CDR2 FQNEAQ (reference sequence). The CDR3 runs 14 residues. J was trimmed by 5 bases and V by 2 bases; bases with no gene match: 4. CDR3 in amino acids: CASSLLGLANEQYF. The CDR3 DNA follows: TGTGCCAGCAGCTTACTTGGACTAGCGAACGAGCAGTACTTC.

This sequence joins TRBV7-3 and TRBJ1-6; D remains ambiguous. The CDR3 is 15 amino acids. The germline V gene has CDR1 SGHTA and CDR2 FQGTGA. The V end lost 2 bases, the J end lost 7 bases, and 12 bases lay between the germline ends. The CDR3 nucleotides read TGTGCCAGCAGCTTAGGTTGGGTAGGAAATTCACCCCTCCACTTT. It translates to CASSLGWVGNSPLHF.

In the case of this clonotype: Germline is not matched at one junction end, which may reflect a read error. The chain uses TRBV25-1 and TRBJ1-2, with a tentative D call TRBD1 (5 bases). CDR1 is MGHDK, CDR2 SYGVNS, per germline. The CDR3 covers 15 residues. The CDR3 here is CTSRDPLAGKDGYTF. The CDR3 DNA reads TGTACCAGCAGAGATCCTCTGGCAGGGAAGGATGGCTACACCTTC.

Comments on this clonotype: A read error is possible here, since a much larger clone lies one base away. The V gene is TRBV19, the J gene TRBJ1-1; D gene uncertain. The length of the CDR3 is 16 residues. Per germline, CDR1 LNHDA and CDR2 SQIVND (reference sequence). V shed 6 bases and J shed 3 bases, with 20 bases lying between them. For the CDR3, the DNA is TGTGCCAGTAGAAGCGGCAGTTTCCCACGGGACACTGAAGCTTTCTTT. It yields the protein CASRSGSFPRDTEAFF.

Concerning this clonotype itself: A read error may be the cause here, since a much bigger clone is one base away. V usage is TRBV19 and J usage is TRBJ2-5; D is perhaps TRBD1 (5 bases). This CDR3 comprises 14 residues. Germline CDR1 reads LNHDA; CDR2 reads SQIVND (reference sequence). CDR3 sequence: CASSIGGTKEAQYF. CDR3 bases: TGTGCCAGTAGTATAGGGGGCACGAAAGAGGCCCAGTACTTC.

This clonotype was detected many times. This chain joins TRBV7-9 and TRBJ1-1; no definite D call. This CDR3 spans 12 amino acids. Between the trimmed V and J ends, which lost 2 bases and 8 bases, there was a span of 9 bases. From germline, CDR1 is SEHNR and CDR2 FQNEAQ (reference sequence). CDR3 nucleotides: TGTGCCAGCAGCTTAATCCAGAAAGAAGCTTTCTTT. Its protein is CASSLIQKEAFF. The whole variable domain, remainder taken from reference TRBV7-9 and TRBJ1-1, is DTGVSQNPRHKITKRGQNVTFRCDPISEHNRLYWYRQTLGQGPEFLTYFQNEAQLEKSRLLSDRFSAERPKGSFSTLEIQRTEQGDSAMYLCASSLIQKEAFFGQGTRLTVV.

The chain combines TRBV11-3 with TRBJ2-7; D not certain. The J call may be wrong; the DNA end is better matched by TRBJ2-1. Germline lookup yields CDR1 SGHNT and CDR2 YENEEA. The length of the CDR3 is 11 residues. CDR3 in DNA: TGTGCCAGCAGCCGAATAGGTGAGCAGTTCTTC. It specifies CASSRIGEQFF.

Notes on this clonotype: A much larger clone is a single base away; this may be a read error. The chain employs TRBV10-3 and TRBJ2-5, with D perhaps assigned TRBD1 or TRBD2 (5 bases each). Germline values: CDR1 ENHRY, CDR2 SYGVKD. V was cut by 6 bases and J by 4 bases, with 15 bases left in between. The CDR3 is 14 amino acids. In DNA, the CDR3 is TGTGCCATCAGGCCGGGCGACGGGGCAGAGACCCAGTACTTC. Amino acid sequence: CAIRPGDGAETQYF.